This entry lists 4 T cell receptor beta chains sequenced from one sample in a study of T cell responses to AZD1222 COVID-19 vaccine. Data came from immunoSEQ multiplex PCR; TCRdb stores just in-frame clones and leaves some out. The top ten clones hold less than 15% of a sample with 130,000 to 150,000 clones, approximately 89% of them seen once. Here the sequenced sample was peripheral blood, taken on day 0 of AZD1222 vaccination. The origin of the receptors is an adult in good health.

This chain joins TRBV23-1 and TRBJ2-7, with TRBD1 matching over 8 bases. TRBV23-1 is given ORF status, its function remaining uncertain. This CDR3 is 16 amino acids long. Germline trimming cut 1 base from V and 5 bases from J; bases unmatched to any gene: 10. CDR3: CASSQFLCRTGHEQYF. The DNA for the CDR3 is TGCGCCAGCAGTCAATTCCTTTGTAGGACAGGGCACGAGCAGTACTTC.

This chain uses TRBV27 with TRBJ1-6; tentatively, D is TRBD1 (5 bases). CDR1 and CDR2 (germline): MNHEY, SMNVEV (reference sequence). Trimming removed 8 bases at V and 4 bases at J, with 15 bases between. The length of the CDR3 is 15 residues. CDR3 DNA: TGTGCCAGCTCCCCCTGGGAGGGGTATAATTCACCCCTCCACTTT. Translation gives CASSPWEGYNSPLHF.

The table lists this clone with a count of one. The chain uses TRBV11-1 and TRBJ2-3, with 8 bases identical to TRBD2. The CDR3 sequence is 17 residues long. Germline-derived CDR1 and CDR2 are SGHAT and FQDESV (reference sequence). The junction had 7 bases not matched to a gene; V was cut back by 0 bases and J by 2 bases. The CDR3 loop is CASSLALPAGATDTQYF. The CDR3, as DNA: TGTGCCAGCAGCTTAGCGCTACCAGCGGGGGCCACAGATACGCAGTATTTT.

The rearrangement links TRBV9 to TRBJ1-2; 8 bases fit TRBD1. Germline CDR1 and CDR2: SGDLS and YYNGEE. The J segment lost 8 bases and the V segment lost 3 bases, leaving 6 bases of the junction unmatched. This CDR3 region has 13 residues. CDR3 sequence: CASSGQGRQGYTF. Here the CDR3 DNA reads TGTGCCAGCAGCGGACAGGGGCGGCAGGGCTACACCTTC. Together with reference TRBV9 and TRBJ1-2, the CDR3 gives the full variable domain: DSGVTQTPKHLITATGQRVTLRCSPRSGDLSVYWYQQSLDQGLQFLIQYYNGEERAKGNILERFSAQQFPDLHSELNLSSLELGDSALYFCASSGQGRQGYTFGSGTRLTVV.